One sample yielded the 13 T cell receptor beta chains listed below, sequenced in a study of T cells in localized non-small cell lung cancer. The data were produced by immunoSEQ multiplex PCR, yet TCRdb's version contains in-frame clones alone and is incomplete. The top ten clones hold approximately 6.8% of a sample with 30,000 to 45,000 clones, around 85% of them seen once. The sequences come from peripheral blood, collected before any cancer treatment. These receptors all stem from a woman aged 35-70 years with stage I lung adenocarcinoma.

The chain carries TRBV5-6 and TRBJ2-2; 8 nucleotides line up with TRBD1. The CDR3 runs to 17 residues. Germline V CDR1 and CDR2: SGHDT, YYEEEE. V lost 2 bases to trimming and J lost 6 bases; unmatched junction nucleotides: 12. CDR3 sequence: CASSLSQGAIWSGELFF. In nucleotides, the CDR3 is TGTGCCAGCAGCTTAAGTCAGGGGGCAATTTGGTCCGGGGAGCTGTTTTTT.

The rearrangement uses TRBV5-6 and TRBJ1-1; D gene unclear. V lost 4 bases and J lost 4, with 14 bases in between. The CDR3 has 14 residues. Germline V gene lookup returns CDR1 SGHDT and CDR2 YYEEEE. The CDR3 sequence is CASSPGGWSTEAFF. DNA of the CDR3: TGTGCCAGCAGCCCAGGTGGTTGGAGCACTGAAGCTTTCTTT.

This chain links TRBV14 with TRBJ1-5, with D unclear. The germline gives CDR1 SGHDN, CDR2 FVKESK. V was shortened by 0 bases and J by 0 bases, with 18 bases between the two germline ends. This CDR3 is 19 amino acids long. In nucleotides, the CDR3 is TGTGCCAGCAGCCAAGATTTAGTGTTTACAATTTATAGCAATCAGCCCCAGCATTTT. Translated, it gives CASSQDLVFTIYSNQPQHF.

The V gene is TRBV7-6, the J gene TRBJ2-1; TRBD2 matches 13 bases. J was trimmed by 9 bases and V by 4 bases; bases with no gene match: 0. The CDR3 length is 13 residues. Germline V gives CDR1 SGHVS, CDR2 FNYEAQ. Here the CDR3 DNA reads TGTGCCAGCAGCTGGACTAGCGGGGGTGAGCAGTTCTTC. This codes for CASSWTSGGEQFF.

V usage is TRBV19 and J usage is TRBJ2-2; D might be TRBD1 or TRBD2, each matching 5 bases. V was shortened by 6 bases and J by 6 bases, with 8 bases between the two germline ends. CDR1 is LNHDA and CDR2 is SQIVND in the germline V gene (reference sequence). The CDR3 has 12 residues. CDR3 coding DNA: TGTGCCAGTAGAAGGGACGCCGGGGAGCTGTTTTTT. Its protein product is CASRRDAGELFF.

V and J are TRBV27 and TRBJ1-1; D is unclear. Germline values: CDR1 MNHEY, CDR2 SMNVEV (reference sequence). The CDR3 runs 14 residues. Trimming cost V 3 bases and J 8 bases, with 16 bases left between them. CDR3 nucleotide sequence: TGTGCCAGCAGTTTTTCCACGCGGAACGGGGAAGCTTTCTTT. Amino acids: CASSFSTRNGEAFF.

The rearrangement uses TRBV9 and TRBJ1-2; D remains ambiguous. The length of the CDR3 is 16 residues. Germline values: CDR1 SGDLS, CDR2 YYNGEE. Between the trimmed V and J ends, which lost 0 bases and 5 bases, there was a span of 17 bases. The CDR3 nucleotides read TGTGCCAGCAGCGTAGATTTAGGGAAACCTCTATATGGCTACACCTTC. Translation gives CASSVDLGKPLYGYTF.

V gene TRBV11-3 combines with J gene TRBJ2-3, with D maybe TRBD2 (7 bases). The CDR3 is 15 amino acids. From germline, CDR1 is SGHNT and CDR2 YENEEA. Trimming removed 2 bases from V and 5 bases from J, with 14 bases in between. The CDR3 sequence: CASSLRGAAKDTQYF. CDR3 in DNA: TGTGCCAGCAGCTTACGGGGGGCCGCGAAAGATACGCAGTATTTT.

The chain links TRBV29-1 to TRBJ1-3; no firm D call. Germline loops: CDR1 SQVTM, CDR2 ANQGSEA. The CDR3 spans 15 residues. The V and J ends lost 4 bases and 0 bases respectively, with 13 bases between them. DNA of the CDR3: TGCAGCGTTGTAGGAGCGCAAACCTCTGGAAACACCATATATTTT. It codes for CSVVGAQTSGNTIYF.

The chain has TRBV6-6 and TRBJ2-1, with unresolved D. The CDR3 loop spans 11 amino acids. The germline V gene has CDR1 MNHNY and CDR2 SVGAGI (reference sequence). V dropped 6 bases and J dropped 5 bases, with 5 bases sitting between them. This CDR3 reads CASRYHNEQFF. The CDR3 DNA is TGTGCCAGCAGGTATCACAATGAGCAGTTCTTC.

The chain recombines TRBV4-2 with TRBJ2-7; D is possibly TRBD2 (6 bases). Trimming cost V 0 bases and J 3 bases, with 9 bases left between them. The germline gives CDR1 LGHNA, CDR2 YNFKEQ. CDR3 length equals 14 residues. CDR3 amino acids: CASSQDWGDYEQYF. The CDR3 region has the DNA TGTGCCAGCAGCCAAGATTGGGGGGACTACGAGCAGTACTTC.

The chain links TRBV18 to TRBJ1-2; D possibly corresponds to TRBD1 (5 bases). The CDR3 is 15 amino acids. V was cut by 3 bases and J by 4 bases, with 15 bases left in between. Germline-derived CDR1 and CDR2 are KGHSH and LQKENI. The CDR3 loop is CASSPASGQLYGYTF. DNA of the CDR3: TGTGCCAGCTCACCGGCGTCAGGGCAACTCTATGGCTACACCTTC.

V gene TRBV2 combines with J gene TRBJ1-2; no firm D call. CDR1 is SNHLY, CDR2 FYNNEI, per germline. CDR3 length: 12 amino acids. Deletions cut 4 bases from V and 3 bases from J, with 6 bases between. DNA for the CDR3: TGTGCCAGCAGTGTAACGGACTATGGCTACACCTTC. This gives the protein CASSVTDYGYTF.